This T cell receptor beta chain was profiled in a study of blood T cell repertoires in COVID-19. V lost 0 bases, J lost 12 bases, and 15 bases stayed unmatched. The CDR3 totals 16 residues. CDR1 is SGHRS and CDR2 is YFSETQ in the germline V gene. Assay: immunoSEQ multiplex PCR; the TCRdb copy retains only in-frame clones and omits some. The sample records about 270,000 clones, over 75% being singletons. The receptor was isolated from a woman under 30 who had recovered from COVID-19. Sequencing input: PBMCs or T cells enriched from blood (not recorded which). The rearrangement links TRBV5-1 to TRBJ2-1; TRBD1 matches at 7 bases. The CDR3 loop is CASSLAPTGNRGGQFF. The CDR3 nucleotides read TGCGCCAGCAGCTTGGCCCCGACAGGGAATAGAGGAGGGCAGTTCTTC.